The clone carrying this TCR beta chain was observed a single time. Its specificity is unknown. The data belong to a study of cytomegalovirus exposure and HLA in healthy donors. This CDR3 contains 12 residues. CDR1 MNHEY and CDR2 SMNVEV come from the germline V gene (reference sequence). V trimming: 6 bases; J trimming: 5 bases; junction bases outside the gene matches: 0. Study-wide results and limits: By HLA locus, TCR association rates varied in a later analysis, with DRB1 showing the most and HLA-C the fewest. It was 150 or so TCR beta chains that were listed as cytomegalovirus-associated. TCR beta sequences reportedly predicted most subjects' HLA-A and HLA-B alleles accurately.

Vbeta (60) and Jbeta (13) primers were used in the PCR. Only in-frame clones appear in the TCRdb table, and some are missing; sequencing was by immunoSEQ multiplex PCR. The sample lists approximately 220,000 clones, 60% to 80% occurring once. The TCR sequence derives from a man between 18 and 29 years old in good health and CMV-seronegative. The rearrangement joins TRBV27 to TRBJ2-1, with 8 bases fitting TRBD1. Sequencing was performed on PBMCs. Written as DNA, the CDR3 is TGTGCCAGCAGGACAGGGGACAATGAGCAGTTCTTC. Amino acid sequence: CASRTGDNEQFF.